This record covers a single TCR beta chain. The data were obtained in a study of blood T cell repertoires in COVID-19. At the level of the study: The United States, Italy and Spain were the sources of the acute and convalescent COVID-19 samples. Sources were T cells, B-cell-depleted T cells, or PBMCs; the material itself was cDNA or gDNA.

From germline, CDR1 is SGHVS and CDR2 FQNEAQ. Losses at the gene ends were 4 bases for V and 6 bases for J; bases not matched to a gene: 11. This CDR3 is 18 amino acids long. Original analysis: Reference gene primer amplification gave nucleated cell count estimates. Method: immunoSEQ multiplex PCR; TCRdb's copy keeps in-frame clones and lacks some. D and trimming were read from the DNA, whereas the V and J calls and clone size are those reported in that table. The sample carries roughly 70,000 clones, 75% to 85% recorded once. The chain joins TRBV7-8 to TRBJ2-2, with 13 bases that match TRBD2. Source material: peripheral blood. This receptor was identified in a human donor in a cohort sampled during active COVID-19. The chain's CDR3 is CASSYALAGGPSSGELFF. The CDR3 DNA is TGTGCCAGCAGCTATGCACTAGCGGGAGGGCCCTCGTCCGGGGAGCTGTTTTTT.